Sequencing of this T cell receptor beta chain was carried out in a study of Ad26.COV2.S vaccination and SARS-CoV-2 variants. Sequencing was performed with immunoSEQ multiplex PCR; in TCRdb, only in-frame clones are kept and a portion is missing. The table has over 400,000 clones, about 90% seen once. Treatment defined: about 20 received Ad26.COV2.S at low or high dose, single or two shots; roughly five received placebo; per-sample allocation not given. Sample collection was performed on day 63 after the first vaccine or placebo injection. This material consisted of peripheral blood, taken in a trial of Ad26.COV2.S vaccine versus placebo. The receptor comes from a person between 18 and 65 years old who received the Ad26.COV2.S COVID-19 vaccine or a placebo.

CDR3 sequence reads: CAAKEGLEAFF. The CDR3 DNA reads TGTGCCGCGAAAGAGGGTTTGGAAGCTTTCTTT. This chain uses TRBV10-3 with TRBJ1-1; unclear D gene. This CDR3 comprises 11 residues. V was cut by 11 bases and J by 8 bases, with 15 bases left in between. CDR1 is ENHRY and CDR2 is SYGVKD in the germline V gene.